The T cell receptor (beta chain) described here comes from a study of cytomegalovirus exposure and HLA in healthy donors. PCR primers comprised 60 Vbeta and 13 Jbeta primers. Assay: immunoSEQ multiplex PCR; the TCRdb copy retains only in-frame clones and omits some. The sample's table shows 190,000 or so clones. The CDR3 extends over 14 amino acids. Trimming took off 3 bases at V and 2 bases at J, with 7 bases between the two ends. Germline CDR1 and CDR2: MNHEY and SMNVEV (reference sequence). This receptor was taken from a boy between 10 and 17 years old in good health and CMV-seronegative. The V and J genes are TRBV27 and TRBJ1-4; TRBD1 might be the D (5 bases). Material for sequencing was PBMCs. The CDR3 region has the DNA TGTGCCAGCAGTTTGCGACAGACTAATGAAAAACTGTTTTTT. Amino acids: CASSLRQTNEKLFF.